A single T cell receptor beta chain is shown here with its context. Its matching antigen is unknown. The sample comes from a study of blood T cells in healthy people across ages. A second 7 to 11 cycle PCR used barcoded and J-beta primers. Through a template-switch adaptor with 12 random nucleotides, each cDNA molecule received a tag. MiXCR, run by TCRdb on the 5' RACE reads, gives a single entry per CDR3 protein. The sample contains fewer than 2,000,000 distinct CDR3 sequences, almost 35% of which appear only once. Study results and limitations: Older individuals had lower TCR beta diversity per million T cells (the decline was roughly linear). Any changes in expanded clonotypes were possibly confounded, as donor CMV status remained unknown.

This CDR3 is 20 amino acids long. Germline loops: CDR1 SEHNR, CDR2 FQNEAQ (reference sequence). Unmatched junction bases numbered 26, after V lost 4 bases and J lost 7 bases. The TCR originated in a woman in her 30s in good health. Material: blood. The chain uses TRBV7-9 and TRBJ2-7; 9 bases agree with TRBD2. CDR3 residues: CASSSQSSGSYLKNTGEQYF. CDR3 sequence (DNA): TGTGCCAGCAGCTCACAGAGTAGCGGGAGTTATCTAAAGAACACCGGGGAGCAGTACTTC.